This is a list of T cell receptor beta chains from one sample in a study of blood T cell repertoires in COVID-19. Generated by immunoSEQ multiplex PCR, the TCRdb table keeps only in-frame clones and is missing some. Of about 210,000 clones in the sample, about 91% were seen once. Sequencing was performed on peripheral blood. The receptor set was obtained from a man aged 25 to 45 with acute or convalescent COVID-19. The CDR3 runs from the conserved cysteine through the conserved F or W. The D gene is left open where the match is weak. Clone size is not always given. Where it is, it says once, few, many or a class for expanded clones.

clone size	V gene	D gene	J gene	CDR3 DNA	CDR3 protein
NA	TRBV5-1	TRBD1	TRBJ2-2	TGCGCCAGCCGACCGTCGACCGACAGGGACACCGGGGAGCTGTTTTTT	CASRPSTDRDTGELFF
NA	TRBV18	NA	TRBJ2-2	TGTGCCAGCTCACGCGAAGGGGGAACCGGGGAGCTGTTTTTT	CASSREGGTGELFF
NA	TRBV29-1	TRBD1	TRBJ1-5	TGCAGCGTAAGGGGGACAGGGGGGAATCAGCCCCAGCATTTT	CSVRGTGGNQPQHF
NA	TRBV30	NA	TRBJ1-5	TGTGCCTGGAGTGTACGGGTTAATCAGCCCCAGCATTTT	CAWSVRVNQPQHF
NA	TRBV18	NA	TRBJ2-7	TGTGCCAGCTCACCACCGGCAGGCTCCTACGAGCAGTACTTC	CASSPPAGSYEQYF
NA	TRBV6-5	NA	TRBJ2-1	TGTGCCAGCAGTTCTCACAACAATGAGCAGTTCTTC	CASSSHNNEQFF
NA	TRBV28	TRBD1	TRBJ2-7	TGTGCCAGTCACACCCCTGGGACAGGTCGCCACGAGCAGTACTTC	CASHTPGTGRHEQYF
NA	TRBV6-1	NA	TRBJ2-7	TGTGCCAGCAGTGAAGCTAACAGGAAGACCTACGAGCAGTACTTC	CASSEANRKTYEQYF
NA	TRBV3-1/TRBV3-2	TRBD1	TRBJ2-3	TGTGCCAGCAGCCCCCATGGACAGGGGCACACAGATACGCAGTATTTT	CASSPHGQGHTDTQYF
NA	TRBV25-1	NA	TRBJ1-2	TGTGCCAGCATGAGTCCCGGGGTTGCCTATGGCTACACCTTC	CASMSPGVAYGYTF
once	TRBV15	NA	TRBJ2-7	TGTGCCACCAGCAGGGAGGTTTCCTACGAGCAGTACTTC	CATSREVSYEQYF
NA	TRBV7-3	NA	TRBJ2-3	TGTGCCAGCAGCGCTTACCGGGATTCCACAGATACGCAGTATTTT	CASSAYRDSTDTQYF
NA	TRBV6-6	TRBD2	TRBJ2-1	TGTGCCAGCAGTCCACGACTAGCGGGGGCCTACAATGAGCAGTTCTTC	CASSPRLAGAYNEQFF
NA	TRBV27	NA	TRBJ2-1	TGTGCCAGCGGACTTTTCAATGAGCAGTTCTTC	CASGLFNEQFF
once	TRBV6-5	NA	TRBJ1-2	TGTGCCAGCAGTTTGGTAGGAGGACCTACGGGCTACACCTTC	CASSLVGGPTGYTF
NA	TRBV7-3	NA	TRBJ2-1	TGTGCCAGCAGCTTAAGCCTAGCGTCTTACAATGAGCAGTTCTTC	CASSLSLASYNEQFF
NA	TRBV5-1	NA	TRBJ2-1	TGCGCCAGCAGCGAACCTGGTTTCCTGAGGCAGTTCTTC	CASSEPGFLRQFF
once	TRBV11-2	TRBD2	TRBJ2-3	TGTGCCAGCAGCTCCGTAGCGGGAGTGAATACGCAGTATTTT	CASSSVAGVNTQYF
once	TRBV7-8	TRBD2	TRBJ2-3	TGTGCCAGCAGCCCGTCGAGCGGGAGGGGCACAGATACGCAGTATTTT	CASSPSSGRGTDTQYF
NA	TRBV11-2	NA	TRBJ2-2	TGTGCCAGCAGCTTACAGACCGGGGAGCTGTTTTTT	CASSLQTGELFF
NA	TRBV28	NA	TRBJ2-7	TGTGCCAGCAGAGACACAGGGGGGGGATCCTACGAGCAGTACTTC	CASRDTGGGSYEQYF
NA	TRBV6-5	NA	TRBJ2-7	TGTGCCAGCAGTTACTCCAGGCCCGGGGTAGCCTACGAGCAGTACTTC	CASSYSRPGVAYEQYF
NA	TRBV28	NA	TRBJ1-1	TGTGCCAGCACTCGATTAGGGGGTGGCACTGAAGCTTTCTTT	CASTRLGGGTEAFF
NA	TRBV28	TRBD1	TRBJ2-7	TGTGCCAGCAAAGGGGGACAGGGGGCTCGCGAGCAGTACTTC	CASKGGQGAREQYF
NA	TRBV28	TRBD2	TRBJ2-7	TGTGCCAGCAGTCTCTCGACTAGCGGCTCCTACGAGCAGTACTTC	CASSLSTSGSYEQYF
NA	TRBV7-9	TRBD2	TRBJ2-7	TGTGCCAGCAGCTTAGTGATGGGACTAGCGGGAGACGAGCAGTACTTC	CASSLVMGLAGDEQYF
once	TRBV9	NA	TRBJ2-7	TGTGCCAGCAGCGTATCTGCCCAGACATGGGACGAGCAGTACTTC	CASSVSAQTWDEQYF
NA	TRBV28	TRBD2	TRBJ2-2	TGTGCCAGCACCCGGACTAGCGGGGGAGCCGGGGAGCTGTTTTTT	CASTRTSGGAGELFF
NA	TRBV6-2/TRBV6-3	NA	TRBJ1-3	TGTGCCAGCAGTTACCAGGTCTCTGGAAACACCATATATTTT	CASSYQVSGNTIYF
NA	TRBV28	NA	TRBJ2-7	TGTGCCAGCAGTTTTCACAGGGAATCCTACGAGCAGTACTTC	CASSFHRESYEQYF